Each of the 12 T cell receptor beta chains below was sequenced from the same sample in a study of blood T cell repertoires in COVID-19. The method was immunoSEQ multiplex PCR; TCRdb's version includes in-frame clones alone and lacks a portion of them. The sample records about 46,000 clones, roughly nine tenths being singletons. Input material: PBMCs or T cells enriched from blood (not recorded which). The receptor source for this set is a woman in her forties or fifties who had recovered from COVID-19.

V is TRBV7-9 and J is TRBJ2-3, with 10 bases aligning to TRBD2. From germline, CDR1 is SEHNR and CDR2 FQNEAQ (reference sequence). With V trimmed by 5 bases and J by 0 bases, 5 bases remained unmatched. The CDR3 runs 16 residues. CDR3 bases: TGTGCCAGCAGCCCCGGACTAGCGGCTAGCACAGATACGCAGTATTTT. This translates into CASSPGLAASTDTQYF.

The chain couples TRBV7-2 to TRBJ2-5; 7 positions agree with TRBD2. There are 16 residues in the CDR3. Germline CDR1 and CDR2: SGHTA and FQGNSA. V shed 3 bases and J 2 bases; nucleotides not matched to a gene: 9. The CDR3 nucleotides are TGTGCCAGCAGCTTGTCTGCGGCGGGAGTACAAGAGACCCAGTACTTC. Protein sequence: CASSLSAAGVQETQYF.

The V gene is TRBV5-4, the J gene TRBJ2-1; TRBD2 matches 12 bases. Trimming took 4 bases from V and 8 from J; bases not matched to a gene: 13. Germline values: CDR1 SGHNT, CDR2 YYREEE (reference sequence). There are 17 residues in the CDR3. Here the CDR3 reads CASSLLSSGGAGDEQFF. Written as DNA, the CDR3 is TGTGCCAGCAGCCTCCTTTCTAGCGGGGGGGCCGGGGATGAGCAGTTCTTC.

The V and J genes are TRBV5-4 and TRBJ2-7, with 7 bases aligning to TRBD1. Looked up from germline, CDR1 is SGHNT and CDR2 is YYREEE (reference sequence). The J segment lost 7 bases and the V segment lost 2 bases, leaving 9 bases of the junction unmatched. The CDR3 has 14 amino acids. CDR3 residues: CASSLAGEDREQYF. In DNA, the CDR3 is TGTGCCAGCAGCTTAGCCGGAGAGGACAGGGAGCAGTACTTC.

This sequence joins TRBV27 and TRBJ2-2; tentative D call: TRBD2 (6 bases). Germline assignment: CDR1 MNHEY and CDR2 SMNVEV (reference sequence). This CDR3 comprises 15 residues. V gave up 5 bases and J gave up 2 bases, with 12 bases separating them. CDR3 DNA sequence: TGTGCCAGCAGTGAGAGGGACTTAAACACCGGGGAGCTGTTTTTT. Amino acid sequence: CASSERDLNTGELFF.

A single count supports this clone. This sequence joins TRBV27 and TRBJ2-6; tentative D call: TRBD2 (6 bases). Germline V gene sequence: CDR1 MNHEY, CDR2 SMNVEV (reference sequence). The CDR3 totals 15 residues. Between the trimmed V and J ends, which lost 6 bases and 2 bases, there was a span of 11 bases. CDR3 in DNA: TGTGCCAGCAGCCTAACGGGGGCTGGGGCCAACGTCCTGACTTTC. It yields the protein CASSLTGAGANVLTF.

The chain has TRBV30 and TRBJ1-2, with D possibly TRBD1 on 5 matching bases. This CDR3 has 13 residues. Germline V gene lookup returns CDR1 GTSNPN and CDR2 SVGIG (reference sequence). The ends were cut back, 0 bases at V and 7 bases at J, with 12 bases in the middle. The CDR3 region has the DNA TGTGCCTGGAGTGTAGTGGGGGAGGGTGGCTACACCTTC. It yields the protein CAWSVVGEGGYTF.

In regard to this clone: Compared with germline, one end of the junction differs, possibly owing to a read error. The V call is TRBV9, the J call TRBJ1-3, with 8 positions matching TRBD1. The CDR3 contains 18 residues. Germline values: CDR1 SGDLS, CDR2 YYNGEE. This chain's CDR3 is CASSSDREIWSSGNTMYF. Here the CDR3 DNA reads TGTGCCAGCAGCTCGGACAGGGAAATATGGAGTTCTGGAAACACCATGTATTTT.

This chain links TRBV6-1 with TRBJ2-5; 7 bases are a match to TRBD2. This CDR3 is 14 amino acids long. V shed 1 base and J 4 bases; nucleotides not matched to a gene: 3. Germline V lookup: CDR1 MNHNS, CDR2 SASEGT. The CDR3 is CASSEDIAGETQYF. For the CDR3, the DNA is TGTGCCAGCAGTGAAGACATAGCGGGAGAGACCCAGTACTTC.

This chain connects TRBV2 to TRBJ1-5, with D possibly TRBD1 on 5 matching bases. V shed 7 bases and J shed 1 base, with 14 bases lying between them. The CDR3 contains 15 residues. Germline loops: CDR1 SNHLY, CDR2 FYNNEI. This CDR3 is CASTLGGASNQPQHF. As DNA, the CDR3 is TGTGCCAGCACCCTTGGAGGGGCAAGCAATCAGCCCCAGCATTTT.

The CDR3 spells CASSLGLGAGEQFF. As DNA, the CDR3 is TGTGCCAGCAGCTTAGGCCTAGGGGCAGGTGAGCAGTTCTTC. The chain uses TRBV7-9 and TRBJ2-1; D may be TRBD1 (5 bases). The V gene lost 1 base and the J gene lost 9 bases, with 13 bases spanning the gap. Germline assignment: CDR1 SEHNR and CDR2 FQNEAQ (reference sequence). The CDR3 has 14 residues.

This chain uses TRBV10-3 with TRBJ2-7; D is ambiguous. This CDR3 contains 13 residues. V lost 0 bases and J lost 7, with 10 bases in between. In germline, CDR1 is ENHRY, CDR2 SYGVKD. The CDR3 spells CAISESSFKEQYF. CDR3 bases: TGTGCCATCAGTGAGTCGAGTTTTAAGGAGCAGTACTTC.